This T cell receptor beta chain was identified during a study of shared clonotypes between healthy human individuals. Regarding this clone: The same CDR3 can be traced to other DNA sequences in this sample.

The study enrolled healthy HIV-negative adults without recent acute infections or vaccinations as donors. The CDR3 covers 15 residues. V was clipped by 0 bases and J by 4 bases, with 7 bases between them. Germline loops: CDR1 SEHNR, CDR2 FQNEAQ (reference sequence). TCRdb keeps only in-frame clones here, not all; method: immunoSEQ multiplex PCR. Here the sample spans approximately 2.3 million clones, more than 85% being singletons. Sequencing was performed on naive CD4+ T cells from PBMCs. Stated subset: CD45RA+ positively selected. This receptor was obtained from a man aged 18 to 30 in good health. Some clones in this sample may be carry-over from other donors' samples. The genes are TRBV7-9 and TRBJ2-6; D is unclear. In DNA, the CDR3 is TGTGCCAGCAGCTTAGCCGGGTCCGGGGCCAACGTCCTGACTTTC. It yields the protein CASSLAGSGANVLTF.